These 5 T cell receptor beta chains originate from one sample sequenced in a study of T cell repertoires in cytomegalovirus infection. Their antigens are not known. From the reads, TCRdb called clonotypes with MiXCR, one entry per CDR3 protein. The sample has about 5,500 distinct CDR3 sequences, 45% to 55% seen once. Sequencing was performed on PBMCs, sequenced either directly or after in vitro stimulation (not recorded which). These receptors came from a human donor in good health (CMV status not recorded). Some clones in this sample may be carry-over from other donors' samples.

A note on this clonotype: The conserved closing phenylalanine or tryptophan is absent in this CDR3, likely reflecting a read error. The rearrangement links TRBV28 to TRBJ1-5; no definite D call. The CDR3 covers 15 residues. In germline, CDR1 is MDHEN, CDR2 SYDVKM. The CDR3 spells CARRPTLYSNQPQHL. The CDR3 nucleotides read TGTGCCCGCAGGCCGACACTCTATAGCAATCAACCCCAGCATTTG.

This clonotype was found a few times. The V gene is TRBV7-8, the J gene TRBJ2-1; TRBD2 aligns across 11 bases. The J segment lost 9 bases and the V segment lost 4 bases, leaving 11 bases of the junction unmatched. CDR3 size: 16 residues. Germline V gene data show CDR1 as SGHVS and CDR2 as FQNEAQ. The CDR3 DNA follows: TGTGCCAGCAGCTACATTCTAGCGGGGGGCTTCGGTGAGCAGTTCTTC. Translated: CASSYILAGGFGEQFF.

The chain uses TRBV7-4 and TRBJ2-7; D is unclear. V gave up 4 bases and J gave up 3 bases, with 4 bases separating them. The CDR3 runs 11 residues. Germline V gene data show CDR1 as SGHVT and CDR2 as SQSDAQ. The DNA of the CDR3 is TGTGCCAGCAGCTCCGACTACGAGCAGTACTTC. This gives the protein CASSSDYEQYF.

This clonotype appeared a few times. Lacking the conserved final phenylalanine or tryptophan, this CDR3 likely reflects a read error. The rearrangement uses TRBV6-1 and TRBJ1-5; 7 nucleotides match TRBD1. The CDR3 extends over 14 amino acids. V lost 9 bases and J lost 4; bases outside the gene matches: 9. Germline lookup yields CDR1 MNHNS and CDR2 SASEGT. CDR3 nucleotides: TGTGCCAGAAGAATGGGACAGAAGAATCAGCCCCAGCATTTG. Protein sequence: CARRMGQKNQPQHL.

The V call is TRBV7-8, the J call TRBJ2-7; D is possibly TRBD1 or TRBD2 (5 bases each). Germline values: CDR1 SGHVS, CDR2 FQNEAQ. CDR3 length: 14 residues. Here the CDR3 reads CDCSWDPPCQEQYF. The DNA for the CDR3 is TGTGACTGCAGCTGGGACCCCCCTTGCCAAGAGCAGTACTTC. Based on the CDR3 plus reference TRBV7-8 and TRBJ2-7, the full variable domain is GAGVSQSPRYKVAKRGQDVALRCDPISGHVSLFWYQQALGQGPEFLTYFQNEAQLDKSGLPSDRFFAERPEGSVSTLKIQRTQQEDSAVYLCDCSWDPPCQEQYFGPGTRLTVT.